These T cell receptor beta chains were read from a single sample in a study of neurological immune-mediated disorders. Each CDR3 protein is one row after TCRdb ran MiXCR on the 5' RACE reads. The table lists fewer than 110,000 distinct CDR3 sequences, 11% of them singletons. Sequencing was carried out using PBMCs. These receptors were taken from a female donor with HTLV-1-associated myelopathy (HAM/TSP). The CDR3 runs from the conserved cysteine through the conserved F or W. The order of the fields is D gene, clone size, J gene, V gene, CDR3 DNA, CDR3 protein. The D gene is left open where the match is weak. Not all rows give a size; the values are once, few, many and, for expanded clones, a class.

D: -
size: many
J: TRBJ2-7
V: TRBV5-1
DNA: TGCGCCAGCAGCTCCGGGACAACTGAAGCCTACGAGCAGTACTTC
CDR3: CASSSGTTEAYEQYF

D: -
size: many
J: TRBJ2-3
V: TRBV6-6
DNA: TGTGCCAGCAGTTACCCGGGGACAGATACGCAGTATTTT
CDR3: CASSYPGTDTQYF

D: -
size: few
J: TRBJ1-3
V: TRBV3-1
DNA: TGTGCCAGCAGCCAAGATCCCCAACATGACAGTAGCTACTCTGGAAACACCATATATTTT
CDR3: CASSQDPQHDSSYSGNTIYF

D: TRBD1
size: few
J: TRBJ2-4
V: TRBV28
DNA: TGTGCCAGCAGTTTCCAGACAGGGGGTTTCGAAAACATTCAGTACTTC
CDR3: CASSFQTGGFENIQYF

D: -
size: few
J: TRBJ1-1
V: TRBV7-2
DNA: TGTGCCAGCAGCCGTGCAGGGTTACACACTGAAGCTTTCTTT
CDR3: CASSRAGLHTEAFF

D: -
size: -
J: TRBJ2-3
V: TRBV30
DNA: TGTGCCTGGAGTCGCCTCCCCGCTAGCACAGATACGCAGTATTTT
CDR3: CAWSRLPASTDTQYF

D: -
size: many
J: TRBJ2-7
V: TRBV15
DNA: TGTGCTACCAGCTCCATACAGGGAAACGAGCAGTACTTC
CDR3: CATSSIQGNEQYF

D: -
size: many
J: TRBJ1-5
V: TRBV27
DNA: TGTGCCAGCATGACGTCTGGTCAGCCCCAGCATTTT
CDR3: CASMTSGQPQHF

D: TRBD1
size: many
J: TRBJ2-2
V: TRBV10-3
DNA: TGTGCCATTCTCCGGGACAGGAACACCGGGGAGCTGTTTTTT
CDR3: CAILRDRNTGELFF

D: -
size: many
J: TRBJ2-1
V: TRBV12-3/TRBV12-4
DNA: TGTGCCAGCAGCCGGGTAGGGTTTTACAATGAGCAGTTCTTC
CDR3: CASSRVGFYNEQFF

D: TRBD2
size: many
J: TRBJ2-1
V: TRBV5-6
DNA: TGTGCCAGCAGCCTTAGCGGGGGAGTTCACAATGAGCAGTTCTTC
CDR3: CASSLSGGVHNEQFF

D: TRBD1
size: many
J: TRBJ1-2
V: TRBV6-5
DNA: TGTGCCAGCAGCATCGACAGGGTAGATGGCTACACCTTC
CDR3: CASSIDRVDGYTF

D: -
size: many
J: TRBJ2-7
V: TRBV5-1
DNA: TGCGCCAGCAGCTTGGACCTGGACGGCTCCTCCTACGAGCAGTACTTC
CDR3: CASSLDLDGSSYEQYF

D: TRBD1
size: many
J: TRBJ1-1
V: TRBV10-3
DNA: TGTGCCATCAGCCCCGCAGGGGGCTTTAATGAAGCTTTCTTT
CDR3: CAISPAGGFNEAFF

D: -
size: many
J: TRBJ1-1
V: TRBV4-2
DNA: TGTGCCAGCAGCCAAGATAGGGCAGTTCAAGCTTTCTTT
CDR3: CASSQDRAVQAFF

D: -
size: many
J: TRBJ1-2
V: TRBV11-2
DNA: TGTGCCAGCAGCTTAGGGGCCTATGGCTACACCTTC
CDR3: CASSLGAYGYTF

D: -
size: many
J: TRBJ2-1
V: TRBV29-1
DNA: TGCAGCGTTGAACTCCCGACGGCCTACAATGAGCAGTTCTTC
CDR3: CSVELPTAYNEQFF

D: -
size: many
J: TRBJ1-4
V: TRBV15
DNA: TGTGCCACCAGCAGAGCCTACCAGGGTGCAACTAATGAAAAACTGTTTTTT
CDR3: CATSRAYQGATNEKLFF

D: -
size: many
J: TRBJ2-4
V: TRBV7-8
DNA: TGTGCCAGCAGCTTAGCTCTTAATTCTGTAGCCAAAAACATTCAGTACTTC
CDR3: CASSLALNSVAKNIQYF

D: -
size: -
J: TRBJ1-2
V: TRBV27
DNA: TGTGCCAGCAGTTTTTGCAGGAAGGGCTACACCTTC
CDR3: CASSFCRKGYTF

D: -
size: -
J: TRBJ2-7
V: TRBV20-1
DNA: TGCAGTGCCGCCCTAGGGAACGAGCAGTACTTC
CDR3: CSAALGNEQYF

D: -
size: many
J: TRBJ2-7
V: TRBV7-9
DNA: TGTGCCAGCAGCCTACAGTTAGGATCCTACGAGCAGTACTTC
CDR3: CASSLQLGSYEQYF

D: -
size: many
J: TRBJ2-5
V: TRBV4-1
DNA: TGCGCCAGCAGCCAAGTGGTCAAAGAGACCCAGTACTTC
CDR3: CASSQVVKETQYF

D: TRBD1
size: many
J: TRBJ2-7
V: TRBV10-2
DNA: TGCGCCAGCAGTGATACTGGACAGGCTCCCTACGAGCAGTACTTC
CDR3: CASSDTGQAPYEQYF

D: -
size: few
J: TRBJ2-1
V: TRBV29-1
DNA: TGCAGCGTTGAAACCCCGGACAGCTCAACCTACAATGAGCAGTTCTTC
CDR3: CSVETPDSSTYNEQFF

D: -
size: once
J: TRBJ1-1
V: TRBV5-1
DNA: TGCGCCAACAGCTTCTCTCCAGGGGTAAATGTTGATGCTTTCTTT
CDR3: CANSFSPGVNVDAFF